Listed below are T cell receptor beta chains from one sample, sequenced in a study of CD8 T cells in Susac syndrome. TCRdb re-called the immunoSEQ multiplex PCR reads with MiXCR, one entry per CDR3 protein. The table includes fewer than 150,000 distinct CDR3 sequences, 94% detected once. The sample comprised CD8+ T cells from PBMCs. The receptors were gathered from a human donor in good health. Each CDR3 is given with its conserved first and last residue. A D gene is named only where the DNA matches it firmly. The size field is filled for only some rows; it gives once, few, many or a size class.

d_call: -
cdr3_length: 13
j_call: TRBJ1-2
clone_size: once
v_call: TRBV5-4
cdr3_nt: TGTGCCAGCAGCCGACGGGACGACTATGGCTACACCTTC
cdr3_aa: CASSRRDDYGYTF

d_call: TRBD1
cdr3_length: 15
j_call: TRBJ2-3
clone_size: -
v_call: TRBV6-1
cdr3_nt: TGTGCCAGCAGTGAGACGAGACAGGGGTCAGATACGCAGTATTTT
cdr3_aa: CASSETRQGSDTQYF

d_call: -
cdr3_length: 14
j_call: TRBJ2-1
clone_size: -
v_call: TRBV7-9
cdr3_nt: TGTGCCAGCAGCCGGGGGGACAGGACAAATGAGCAGTTCTTC
cdr3_aa: CASSRGDRTNEQFF

d_call: -
cdr3_length: 14
j_call: TRBJ2-7
clone_size: -
v_call: TRBV27
cdr3_nt: TGTGCCAGCAGTCCCGTACCCCGCCCCTACGAGCAGTACTTC
cdr3_aa: CASSPVPRPYEQYF

d_call: -
cdr3_length: 15
j_call: TRBJ1-5
clone_size: -
v_call: TRBV6-1
cdr3_nt: TGTGCCAGCACCGGAATAGGGGCCAGCAATCAGCCCCAGCATTTT
cdr3_aa: CASTGIGASNQPQHF

d_call: TRBD2
cdr3_length: 15
j_call: TRBJ2-1
clone_size: -
v_call: TRBV9
cdr3_nt: TGTGCCAGCAGCGTAGGTAGCGGGAGTTACAATGAGCAGTTCTTC
cdr3_aa: CASSVGSGSYNEQFF

d_call: -
cdr3_length: 15
j_call: TRBJ2-1
clone_size: -
v_call: TRBV18
cdr3_nt: TGTGCCAGCTCACCTGACGGAGTCTCCTACAATGAGCAGTTCTTC
cdr3_aa: CASSPDGVSYNEQFF

d_call: -
cdr3_length: 16
j_call: TRBJ2-4
clone_size: -
v_call: TRBV20-1
cdr3_nt: TGCAGTGCTAGAGATCAGGCCAGCCTAGCCAAAAACATTCAGTACTTC
cdr3_aa: CSARDQASLAKNIQYF

d_call: -
cdr3_length: 14
j_call: TRBJ2-3
clone_size: -
v_call: TRBV6-5
cdr3_nt: TGTGCCAGCAGCCTCCAGGTGGCTGGAGATACGCAGTATTTT
cdr3_aa: CASSLQVAGDTQYF

d_call: -
cdr3_length: 15
j_call: TRBJ2-7
clone_size: once
v_call: TRBV6-2/TRBV6-3
cdr3_nt: TGTGCCAGCAGTTTACCCGGGACAAGGCCCTACGAGCAGTACTTC
cdr3_aa: CASSLPGTRPYEQYF

d_call: -
cdr3_length: 13
j_call: TRBJ2-2
clone_size: -
v_call: TRBV28
cdr3_nt: TGTGCCAGCAGCGCAGGGTTCACCGGGGAGCTGTTTTTT
cdr3_aa: CASSAGFTGELFF

d_call: -
cdr3_length: 14
j_call: TRBJ2-3
clone_size: -
v_call: TRBV30
cdr3_nt: TGTGCCTGGACATCGGCGTCCACCACAGATACGCAGTATTTT
cdr3_aa: CAWTSASTTDTQYF

d_call: TRBD2
cdr3_length: 17
j_call: TRBJ2-1
clone_size: -
v_call: TRBV7-8
cdr3_nt: TGTGCCAGCAGCCACGGACTAGCGCCCGACGGGGACAATGAGCAGTTCTTC
cdr3_aa: CASSHGLAPDGDNEQFF

d_call: TRBD1
cdr3_length: 13
j_call: TRBJ2-1
clone_size: once
v_call: TRBV3-1
cdr3_nt: TGTGCCAGCAGCCAGTCGGACAGGGATGAGCAGTTCTTC
cdr3_aa: CASSQSDRDEQFF

d_call: -
cdr3_length: 15
j_call: TRBJ2-7
clone_size: few
v_call: TRBV7-3
cdr3_nt: TGTGCCAGCAGCCCAGCAGGGGGGAGCTCCTACGAGCAGTACTTC
cdr3_aa: CASSPAGGSSYEQYF

d_call: -
cdr3_length: 14
j_call: TRBJ2-5
clone_size: -
v_call: TRBV12-3/TRBV12-4
cdr3_nt: TGTGCCAGCAGTTACAGGGCGACCCAAGAGACCCAGTACTTC
cdr3_aa: CASSYRATQETQYF

d_call: -
cdr3_length: 12
j_call: TRBJ1-5
clone_size: -
v_call: TRBV28
cdr3_nt: TGTGCCAGCAGTGGCGACGAGCAGCCCCAGCATTTT
cdr3_aa: CASSGDEQPQHF

d_call: -
cdr3_length: 11
j_call: TRBJ2-7
clone_size: once
v_call: TRBV7-9
cdr3_nt: TGTGCCAGCAGCTTATCAACGTGGCAGTACTTC
cdr3_aa: CASSLSTWQYF

d_call: -
cdr3_length: 14
j_call: TRBJ2-7
clone_size: -
v_call: TRBV7-9
cdr3_nt: TGTGCCAGCAGCTTAGCCATTTACTCCTACGAGCAGTACTTC
cdr3_aa: CASSLAIYSYEQYF

d_call: TRBD1
cdr3_length: 14
j_call: TRBJ2-7
clone_size: -
v_call: TRBV5-6
cdr3_nt: TGTGCCAGCAGCTTACAGGGGGCAACCTACGAGCAGTACTTC
cdr3_aa: CASSLQGATYEQYF

d_call: TRBD2
cdr3_length: 15
j_call: TRBJ2-1
clone_size: -
v_call: TRBV18
cdr3_nt: TGTGCCAGCTCACCGACTAGCGGGGAGTACAATGAGCAGTTCTTC
cdr3_aa: CASSPTSGEYNEQFF

d_call: TRBD2
cdr3_length: 17
j_call: TRBJ2-3
clone_size: -
v_call: TRBV12-3/TRBV12-4
cdr3_nt: TGTGCCAGCAGATCCACTCTAGCGGGAGGGGTCACAGATACGCAGTATTTT
cdr3_aa: CASRSTLAGGVTDTQYF

d_call: TRBD2
cdr3_length: 15
j_call: TRBJ2-3
clone_size: -
v_call: TRBV9
cdr3_nt: TGTGCCAGCAGCGCACCGGCGGGGGGCACAGATACGCAGTATTTT
cdr3_aa: CASSAPAGGTDTQYF

d_call: -
cdr3_length: 14
j_call: TRBJ1-2
clone_size: -
v_call: TRBV6-5
cdr3_nt: TGTGCCAGCAGTTACGAACACAATTCAGGAGGCTACACCTTC
cdr3_aa: CASSYEHNSGGYTF

d_call: -
cdr3_length: 12
j_call: TRBJ1-2
clone_size: -
v_call: TRBV29-1
cdr3_nt: TGCAGCGTTGATTGGATTAACTATGGCTACACCTTC
cdr3_aa: CSVDWINYGYTF

d_call: TRBD2
cdr3_length: 16
j_call: TRBJ2-1
clone_size: once
v_call: TRBV9
cdr3_nt: TGTGCCAGCAGCGACCCGGGACTAGCGGATCGCAATGAGCAGTTCTTC
cdr3_aa: CASSDPGLADRNEQFF

d_call: -
cdr3_length: 15
j_call: TRBJ2-7
clone_size: -
v_call: TRBV4-1
cdr3_nt: TGCGCCAGCAGCCAAGGGATAGGGGGCGCGGGGGAGCAGTACTTC
cdr3_aa: CASSQGIGGAGEQYF

d_call: -
cdr3_length: 15
j_call: TRBJ2-1
clone_size: -
v_call: TRBV27
cdr3_nt: TGTGCCAGCAGTCCCCACAGGGAGACCTACAATGAGCAGTTCTTC
cdr3_aa: CASSPHRETYNEQFF

d_call: -
cdr3_length: 13
j_call: TRBJ2-1
clone_size: -
v_call: TRBV19
cdr3_nt: TGTGCCAGTAGTATGTACGGGTACAATGAGCAGTTCTTC
cdr3_aa: CASSMYGYNEQFF

d_call: -
cdr3_length: 11
j_call: TRBJ1-1
clone_size: -
v_call: TRBV30
cdr3_nt: TGTGCCTGGTACGCAGGTACTGAAGCTTTCTTT
cdr3_aa: CAWYAGTEAFF

d_call: -
cdr3_length: 15
j_call: TRBJ2-7
clone_size: -
v_call: TRBV7-2
cdr3_nt: TGTGCCAGCAGCTTAGGGGTGCAAACGACCTACGAGCAGTACTTC
cdr3_aa: CASSLGVQTTYEQYF

d_call: -
cdr3_length: 14
j_call: TRBJ2-7
clone_size: -
v_call: TRBV27
cdr3_nt: TGTGCCAGCAGTTTAGGGAAGAGCTCCTACGAGCAGTACTTC
cdr3_aa: CASSLGKSSYEQYF

d_call: -
cdr3_length: 16
j_call: TRBJ2-5
clone_size: -
v_call: TRBV3-1
cdr3_nt: TGTGCCAGCAGCTCTCGACATACGAGGATGCAAGAGACCCAGTACTTC
cdr3_aa: CASSSRHTRMQETQYF

d_call: TRBD1
cdr3_length: 15
j_call: TRBJ2-7
clone_size: -
v_call: TRBV29-1
cdr3_nt: TGCAGCGTTGAAGAAGCACGACAGGGAGCCTACGAGCAGTACTTC
cdr3_aa: CSVEEARQGAYEQYF

d_call: -
cdr3_length: 13
j_call: TRBJ2-1
clone_size: -
v_call: TRBV20-1
cdr3_nt: TGCAGTGCTAGAGGACTAGTGCACAATGAGCAGTTCTTC
cdr3_aa: CSARGLVHNEQFF

d_call: -
cdr3_length: 15
j_call: TRBJ2-7
clone_size: -
v_call: TRBV15
cdr3_nt: TGTGCCACCAGCAGAATCAGGGTAACGACCTACGAGCAGTACTTC
cdr3_aa: CATSRIRVTTYEQYF

d_call: -
cdr3_length: 14
j_call: TRBJ2-4
clone_size: -
v_call: TRBV12-3/TRBV12-4
cdr3_nt: TGTGCCAGCAGTCCCGGTTGGGCCAAAAACATTCAGTACTTC
cdr3_aa: CASSPGWAKNIQYF

d_call: TRBD2
cdr3_length: 17
j_call: TRBJ2-1
clone_size: -
v_call: TRBV5-1
cdr3_nt: TGCGCCAGCAGCTTGGACGCCGCTAGCGGGAGCTACAATGAGCAGTTCTTC
cdr3_aa: CASSLDAASGSYNEQFF

d_call: -
cdr3_length: 16
j_call: TRBJ2-5
clone_size: -
v_call: TRBV24-1
cdr3_nt: TGTGCCACCAGTGATCCCCCTCTAACAGGGTTAGAGACCCAGTACTTC
cdr3_aa: CATSDPPLTGLETQYF

d_call: TRBD2
cdr3_length: 14
j_call: TRBJ2-7
clone_size: -
v_call: TRBV27
cdr3_nt: TGTGCCAGCAGCTGGACTAGCGGGAGGGCCGAGCAGTACTTC
cdr3_aa: CASSWTSGRAEQYF

d_call: -
cdr3_length: 16
j_call: TRBJ2-7
clone_size: -
v_call: TRBV20-1
cdr3_nt: TGCAGTGCTAGTTTCCTTGGGAGAGTCTTATCCTACGAGCAGTACTTC
cdr3_aa: CSASFLGRVLSYEQYF

d_call: -
cdr3_length: 16
j_call: TRBJ2-1
clone_size: -
v_call: TRBV6-5
cdr3_nt: TGTGCCAGCAGTTACTTGAGCCGGCCCCCCTACAATGAGCAGTTCTTC
cdr3_aa: CASSYLSRPPYNEQFF

d_call: TRBD1
cdr3_length: 12
j_call: TRBJ2-7
clone_size: -
v_call: TRBV29-1
cdr3_nt: TGCAGCGTTGGACAGGGGGCTAGCGAGCAGTACTTC
cdr3_aa: CSVGQGASEQYF

d_call: TRBD1
cdr3_length: 14
j_call: TRBJ1-5
clone_size: -
v_call: TRBV7-2
cdr3_nt: TGTGCCAGCAGCTACGGGACAGGTAGTCAGCCCCAGCATTTT
cdr3_aa: CASSYGTGSQPQHF

d_call: -
cdr3_length: 13
j_call: TRBJ2-7
clone_size: -
v_call: TRBV11-2
cdr3_nt: TGTGCCAGCAGCCTAGAAGGACAGTCCGAGCAGTACTTC
cdr3_aa: CASSLEGQSEQYF

d_call: -
cdr3_length: 16
j_call: TRBJ2-5
clone_size: -
v_call: TRBV7-5
cdr3_nt: -
cdr3_aa: CISVPEAPRPQETQYF

d_call: TRBD2
cdr3_length: 13
j_call: TRBJ2-1
clone_size: -
v_call: TRBV27
cdr3_nt: TGTGCCAGCAGTTTTCGGGGAGGGAATGAGCAGTTCTTC
cdr3_aa: CASSFRGGNEQFF

d_call: -
cdr3_length: 13
j_call: TRBJ1-2
clone_size: -
v_call: TRBV29-1
cdr3_nt: TGCAGCGTTGAAAATGCGGAAAACTATGGCTACACCTTC
cdr3_aa: CSVENAENYGYTF

d_call: TRBD2
cdr3_length: 15
j_call: TRBJ2-1
clone_size: once
v_call: TRBV20-1
cdr3_nt: TGCAGTGCTAGCCGACTAGCGGGAGGATACAATGAGCAGTTCTTC
cdr3_aa: CSASRLAGGYNEQFF

d_call: TRBD1
cdr3_length: 16
j_call: TRBJ1-1
clone_size: once
v_call: TRBV4-3
cdr3_nt: TGCGCCAGCAGCCAAGACCCGACAGGGCTGAACACTGAAGCTTTCTTT
cdr3_aa: CASSQDPTGLNTEAFF

d_call: TRBD1
cdr3_length: 14
j_call: TRBJ2-7
clone_size: -
v_call: TRBV5-6
cdr3_nt: TGTGCCAGCAGCACCCGGGACAGGACCGGCGAGCAGTACTTC
cdr3_aa: CASSTRDRTGEQYF

d_call: -
cdr3_length: 13
j_call: TRBJ2-5
clone_size: -
v_call: TRBV7-2
cdr3_nt: TGTGCCAGCAGCGTGCTGCCGTCAGAGACCCAGTACTTC
cdr3_aa: CASSVLPSETQYF

d_call: -
cdr3_length: 10
j_call: TRBJ2-1
clone_size: -
v_call: TRBV19
cdr3_nt: TGTGCCAGTAGAGGACACGCCATTTTCTTC
cdr3_aa: CASRGHAIFF

d_call: TRBD2
cdr3_length: 20
j_call: TRBJ2-1
clone_size: once
v_call: TRBV7-8
cdr3_nt: TGTGCCAGCAGCCCAGGCCCGGGACTAGCGGGAGGGAGGGTTATGGATGAGCAGTTCTTC
cdr3_aa: CASSPGPGLAGGRVMDEQFF

d_call: -
cdr3_length: 12
j_call: TRBJ2-7
clone_size: -
v_call: TRBV6-2/TRBV6-3
cdr3_nt: TGTGCCAGCAGTTACCCCCCGGACGAGCAGTACTTC
cdr3_aa: CASSYPPDEQYF